Detailed here is one TCR beta chain. This specimen comes from a study of blood T cell repertoires in COVID-19. Study-level information: T cells, B-cell-depleted T cells, or PBMCs provided the cDNA or gDNA that served as material.

Under the authors' procedure: Amplifying reference gene primers gave estimates of nucleated cell counts. Only in-frame clones appear in the TCRdb table, and some are missing; sequencing was by immunoSEQ multiplex PCR. V, J and clone size were drawn from that table, and D and trimming were deduced from the DNA. The table includes 170,000 or so clones, more than 85% detected once. The CDR3 consists of 14 residues. Germline lookup yields CDR1 SGHTA and CDR2 FQGNSA. J gave up 5 bases and V 5 bases, and 4 bases lay outside the gene matches. The rearrangement joins TRBV7-2 to TRBJ1-3; 9 bases map to TRBD1. The sequenced sample consisted of peripheral blood. The source of this sequence is a man in his fifties with acute or convalescent COVID-19. CDR3 residues: CASSLDRGRNTIYF. The CDR3 DNA reads as TGTGCCAGCAGCCTTGACAGGGGGAGAAACACCATATATTTT.